This entry lists 23 T cell receptor beta chains sequenced from one sample in a study of blood T cell repertoires in COVID-19. Assay: immunoSEQ multiplex PCR; the TCRdb copy retains only in-frame clones and omits some. The data contain about 97,000 clones, 91% of them singletons. Sequencing used peripheral blood. Every receptor here comes from a young man with acute or convalescent COVID-19.

This clone has only one observation. The chain joins TRBV3-1 (or the pseudogene TRBV3-2) to TRBJ1-4; D uncertain. CDR3 length: 13 residues. Germline V CDR1 and CDR2: LGHDT, YNNKEL (reference sequence). Trimming pared 4 bases from V and 5 bases from J, leaving 8 bases between. CDR3 DNA sequence: TGTGCCAGCAGCCCCGGTAACAATGAAAAACTGTTTTTT. Protein: CASSPGNNEKLFF.

The rearrangement uses TRBV24-1 and TRBJ2-1, with TRBD1 identical over 10 bases. The germline CDR1 and CDR2 sequences are KGHDR and SFDVKD. The ends lost 4 bases at V and 8 bases at J; junction bases unmatched: 7. CDR3 length equals 15 residues. The CDR3 DNA follows: TGTGCCACCAGTGACCCCGGGACAGGGGTCGATGAGCAGTTCTTC. Protein product: CATSDPGTGVDEQFF.

The rearrangement joins TRBV24-1 to TRBJ1-2; 9 bases map to TRBD1. The CDR3 length is 14 residues. V trimming: 5 bases; J trimming: 5 bases; junction bases outside the gene matches: 5. CDR1 and CDR2 (germline): KGHDR, SFDVKD. In DNA form, the CDR3 reads TGTGCCACCAGTGCTGCGGGACAGGGTTATGGCTACACCTTC. It is translated as CATSAAGQGYGYTF.

V and J are TRBV7-9 and TRBJ2-1; a weak D match, TRBD1 (6 bases). Per the germline V gene, CDR1 is SEHNR and CDR2 is FQNEAQ (reference sequence). Trimming left V 2 bases short and J 8 bases short, with 16 bases between. This CDR3 has 15 amino acids. This CDR3 reads CASSLKGGGADEQFF. The CDR3 DNA sequence: TGTGCCAGCAGCTTAAAAGGGGGTGGGGCCGATGAGCAGTTCTTC.

The J gene is TRBJ2-1, the V gene TRBV27, with 13 bases matching TRBD2. V gave up 3 bases and J gave up 10 bases; unmatched junction bases: 6. Germline CDR1 and CDR2: MNHEY and SMNVEV (reference sequence). The CDR3 sequence is 15 residues long. CDR3 DNA: TGTGCCAGCAGTTTGTTACTAGCGGGAGGGAAAGAGCAGTTCTTC. Its protein product is CASSLLLAGGKEQFF.

The rearrangement links TRBV7-9 to TRBJ2-5, with TRBD1 matching over 9 bases. With V trimmed by 5 bases and J by 5 bases, 9 bases remained unmatched. The CDR3 contains 15 residues. CDR1 is SEHNR and CDR2 is FQNEAQ in the germline V gene (reference sequence). In nucleotides, the CDR3 is TGTGCCAGCAGCGTAACACAGGGGGCCGGGGAGACCCAGTACTTC. Translation: CASSVTQGAGETQYF.

The rearrangement joins TRBV11-2 to TRBJ1-6; a possible D gene is TRBD1 (5 bases). Germline V gene lookup returns CDR1 SGHAT and CDR2 FQNNGV. The CDR3 sequence is 15 residues long. V was shortened by 4 bases and J by 8 bases, with 15 bases between the two germline ends. CDR3 in DNA: TGTGCCAGCAGCTCACAGGCCCTAGGGGATTCACCCCTCCACTTT. Protein: CASSSQALGDSPLHF.

V and J are TRBV5-8 and TRBJ2-3; no firm D call. Trimming removed 0 bases from V and 5 bases from J, with 7 bases in between. CDR3 length: 13 residues. Germline V CDR1 and CDR2: SGHTS, YDEGEE. CDR3 in DNA: TGTGCCAGCAGCTTGGGCCTCGGAGATACGCAGTATTTT. It encodes CASSLGLGDTQYF. Full variable domain (remainder filled in from reference TRBV5-8 and TRBJ2-3): EAGVTQSPTHLIKTRGQQATLRCSPISGHTSVYWYQQALGLGLQFLLWYDEGEERNRGNFPPRFSGRQFPNYSSELNVNALELEDSALYLCASSLGLGDTQYFGPGTRLTVL.

The chain couples TRBV19 to TRBJ2-1; D unresolved. The CDR3 totals 12 residues. Germline V lookup: CDR1 LNHDA, CDR2 SQIVND (reference sequence). Trimming stripped 5 bases from V and 9 bases from J, with 11 bases between. CDR3: CASSSTTPEQFF. The CDR3 region has the DNA TGTGCCAGTAGTTCTACCACCCCTGAGCAGTTCTTC. The full variable domain, with the rest looked up from reference TRBV19 and TRBJ2-1, is DGGITQSPKYLFRKEGQNVTLSCEQNLNHDAMYWYRQDPGQGLRLIYYSQIVNDFQKGDIAEGYSVSREKKESFPLTVTSAQKNPTAFYLCASSSTTPEQFFGPGTRLTVL.

The chain couples TRBV7-9 to TRBJ1-2; the D gene is possibly TRBD1 (6 bases). The CDR3 has 14 residues. Germline assignment: CDR1 SEHNR and CDR2 FQNEAQ (reference sequence). Trimming pared 4 bases from V and 4 bases from J, leaving 13 bases between. The CDR3 loop reads CASSSDSRVYGYTF. The CDR3 DNA follows: TGTGCCAGCAGCTCGGACAGCAGAGTCTATGGCTACACCTTC.

About this clone: Other nucleotide sequences from this sample produce the same CDR3. This sequence joins TRBV6-5 and TRBJ1-2, with D perhaps TRBD1 (5 bases). The CDR3 extends over 13 amino acids. The V gene lost 6 bases and the J gene lost 2 bases, with 10 bases spanning the gap. Germline V CDR1 and CDR2: MNHEY, SVGAGI. In nucleotides, the CDR3 is TGTGCCAGCAGGAGGGACTCCAACTATGGCTACACCTTC. Residues: CASRRDSNYGYTF.

The chain links TRBV27 to TRBJ1-6, with TRBD1 matching 9 bases. The CDR3 is 15 amino acids. Germline CDR1 reads MNHEY; CDR2 reads SMNVEV (reference sequence). V lost 5 bases to trimming and J lost 7 bases; unmatched junction nucleotides: 6. The CDR3 nucleotides are TGTGCCAGCAGTCAGGGACAGGGCAAGAATTCACCCCTCCACTTT. Its protein is CASSQGQGKNSPLHF.

The V call is TRBV9, the J call TRBJ2-3; 8 bases match TRBD1. CDR1 is SGDLS, CDR2 YYNGEE, per germline. Germline trimming cut 6 bases from V and 4 bases from J; bases unmatched to any gene: 7. The CDR3 consists of 14 residues. In DNA, the CDR3 is TGTGCCAGCAACCCAGGGGGCTGGGCAGATACGCAGTATTTT. It translates to CASNPGGWADTQYF.

The chain links TRBV10-3 to TRBJ1-2; 7 nucleotides agree with TRBD1. The CDR3 is 18 amino acids. V lost 0 bases to trimming and J lost 7 bases; unmatched junction nucleotides: 17. Germline V lookup: CDR1 ENHRY, CDR2 SYGVKD. CDR3 in amino acids: CAISESTVLTGNSRGYTF. CDR3 sequence (DNA): TGTGCCATCAGTGAGTCGACTGTCTTGACAGGGAATTCTCGTGGCTACACCTTC.

The chain links TRBV5-1 to TRBJ2-2; possible D gene TRBD1, 5 bases. V dropped 0 bases and J dropped 3 bases, with 9 bases sitting between them. CDR1 is SGHRS, CDR2 YFSETQ, per germline. The CDR3 runs to 15 residues. The CDR3 is CASSLEGHDTGELFF. CDR3 bases: TGCGCCAGCAGCTTGGAGGGGCATGACACCGGGGAGCTGTTTTTT.

The chain carries TRBV7-9 and TRBJ2-1; D is unclear. The CDR3 spans 12 residues. V gave up 2 bases and J gave up 10 bases, with 9 bases separating them. The germline V gene encodes CDR1 SEHNR and CDR2 FQNEAQ (reference sequence). CDR3 sequence reads: CASSLRLFEQFF. CDR3 DNA: TGTGCCAGCAGCTTAAGACTTTTCGAGCAGTTCTTC.

As for this clone: Additional DNA sequences in this sample encode the identical CDR3. This chain connects TRBV5-1 to TRBJ1-4, with 10 positions matching TRBD1. The CDR3 is made up of 14 amino acids. Germline-derived CDR1 and CDR2 are SGHRS and YFSETQ. The V segment lost 3 bases and the J segment 6 bases; nucleotides outside the gene matches: 2. This CDR3 is CASSSGQGDEKLFF. CDR3 in DNA: TGCGCCAGCAGCTCTGGACAGGGGGATGAAAAACTGTTTTTT. The full variable domain, completed using reference TRBV5-1 and TRBJ1-4, is KAGVTQTPRYLIKTRGQQVTLSCSPISGHRSVSWYQQTPGQGLQFLFEYFSETQRNKGNFPGRFSGRQFSNSRSEMNVSTLELGDSALYLCASSSGQGDEKLFFGSGTQLSVL.

The chain is built from TRBV5-4 and TRBJ2-2, with a possible D match to TRBD2 (5 bases). CDR1 SGHNT and CDR2 YYREEE come from the germline V gene (reference sequence). This CDR3 comprises 15 residues. The germline V and J ends were trimmed by 4 bases and 5 bases, with 15 bases remaining between them. CDR3 DNA sequence: TGTGCCAGCAGCCCCAAGAACCCGGGGACCGGGGAGCTGTTTTTT. Protein product: CASSPKNPGTGELFF.

The chain uses TRBV6-5 and TRBJ1-1; weak D call: TRBD1 (5 bases). V was pared by 7 bases and J by 2 bases, with 14 bases between. The germline V gene encodes CDR1 MNHEY and CDR2 SVGAGI. The length of the CDR3 is 14 residues. The CDR3 loop reads CASTRSTANTEAFF. For the CDR3, the DNA is TGTGCCAGCACCCGATCGACAGCCAACACTGAAGCTTTCTTT.

The chain links TRBV2 to TRBJ2-3; 9 nucleotides agree with TRBD1. Germline V gene sequence: CDR1 SNHLY, CDR2 FYNNEI. V lost 5 bases, J lost 4 bases, and 1 base stayed unmatched. CDR3 length equals 13 residues. The CDR3: CASSRDRADTQYF. CDR3 DNA sequence: TGTGCCAGCAGTAGGGACAGGGCAGATACGCAGTATTTT.

The rearrangement links TRBV7-9 to TRBJ2-1; TRBD2 matches 13 bases. The germline V gene has CDR1 SEHNR and CDR2 FQNEAQ (reference sequence). J lost 7 bases, V lost 2 bases, and 14 bases had no gene match. The CDR3 sequence is 19 residues long. CDR3 bases: TGTGCCAGCAGCTTAATGCGTACTAGCGGGAGGGAGGAGATGAATGAGCAGTTCTTC. Translating gives CASSLMRTSGREEMNEQFF.

The V gene is TRBV7-9, the J gene TRBJ2-3; weak D call: TRBD2 (6 bases). This CDR3 is 14 amino acids long. The germline V gene has CDR1 SEHNR and CDR2 FQNEAQ (reference sequence). Trimming removed 1 base from V and 5 bases from J, with 10 bases in between. In DNA form, the CDR3 reads TGTGCCAGCAGCTTAGGGACGGGGGAAGATACGCAGTATTTT. Its protein product is CASSLGTGEDTQYF. The whole variable domain, filled in from reference TRBV7-9 and TRBJ2-3, reads DTGVSQNPRHKITKRGQNVTFRCDPISEHNRLYWYRQTLGQGPEFLTYFQNEAQLEKSRLLSDRFSAERPKGSFSTLEIQRTEQGDSAMYLCASSLGTGEDTQYFGPGTRLTVL.

The rearrangement uses TRBV18 and TRBJ2-7; TRBD1 matches at 8 bases. This CDR3 comprises 14 residues. Germline V gene sequence: CDR1 KGHSH, CDR2 LQKENI. With V trimmed by 6 bases and J by 5 bases, 9 bases remained unmatched. For the CDR3, the DNA is TGTGCCAGCTCCGAACGGACAGGGTTAGACGAGCAGTACTTC. Its protein product is CASSERTGLDEQYF.